This T cell receptor (beta chain) was recovered during a study of blood T cell repertoires in COVID-19. About the study: Samples came from the United States, Italy and Spain, spanning acute and convalescent COVID-19.

Original processing methods: The authors estimated nucleated cell counts from reference gene primer amplification. Using immunoSEQ multiplex PCR, the repertoire was profiled, and TCRdb retains in-frame clones only, with some absent. D and trimming were read from the DNA, whereas the V and J calls and clone size are those reported in that table. The sample comprises approximately 270,000 clones, about 85% of which are singletons, and roughly 0.94% rests with the top ten. Patients of the Seattle cohort, enrolled during active infection, were followed longitudinally. Sequencing was carried out using peripheral blood. The sequence was obtained from a human donor with COVID-19, enrolled during active disease. The donor label of this sample is uncertain.

CDR3 nucleotide sequence: TGTGCCAGCAGCTTGCAGGGAACGGACACTGAAGCTTTCTTT. The encoded protein is CASSLQGTDTEAFF. The genes are TRBV5-8 and TRBJ1-1, with TRBD1 as a possible D gene (5 bases). Trimming stripped 1 base from V and 3 bases from J, with 10 bases between. CDR3 length equals 14 residues. Germline CDR1 is SGHTS and CDR2 is YDEGEE.